Below, one T cell receptor (beta chain) is given with its context. The target antigen is unknown. The identical CDR3 is also encoded by other nucleotide sequences in the sample. Germline V CDR1 and CDR2: DFQATT, SNEGSKA (reference sequence). Trimming cost V 2 bases and J 5 bases, with 3 bases left between them. The CDR3 is 11 residues long. The genomic DNA of each subset was split evenly across several immunoSEQ plates. The DNA input per sorted-subset replicate PCR was 150 to 200 ng, corresponding to some 30,000 T cell genomes. The method was immunoSEQ multiplex PCR; TCRdb's version includes in-frame clones alone and lacks a portion of them. In the table there are around 2.5 million clones, approximately 93% of which are singletons. The sample belongs to a study of shared clonotypes between healthy human individuals. Study context: Three CD4 naive, three CD4 memory, two CD8 naive and one CD8 memory plate were used per donor.

Study-wide points: Expectations were that clonotype sharing among donors would be affected by sequencing depth.

Sequencing used naive CD4+ T cells from PBMCs. Subset indicated: CD45RA+ positively selected. This rearrangement joins TRBV20-1 to TRBJ2-2; D not resolved. This clonotype was obtained from a man aged 18 to 29 in good health. Some clones in this sample may be carry-over from other donors' samples. The CDR3 is CSARYTGELFF. The CDR3 DNA follows: TGCAGTGCTAGATATACCGGGGAGCTGTTTTTT.